These 32 T cell receptor beta chains came from one sample sequenced in a study of shared clonotypes between healthy human individuals (dated by TCRdb to about 2020). Library preparation used the immunoSEQ multiplex PCR assay. TCRdb retrieved this table from immuneACCESS and kept in-frame rearrangements only. Not all clones are present; in checked studies, unresolved V genes account for under half, and no reason is known for the remainder. The sample data list under 2.5 million clones, and approximately 90% of these were observed just once. The top ten clones comprise 0.37% of the sample. Specimen: naive CD4+ T cells from PBMCs. The meaning of the sample's cell subset or site label: CD45RA+ positively selected. Every receptor here comes from a man between 18 and 29 years old in good health. Some clones in this sample may be carry-over from other donors' samples.

Comments on this clone: One junction end disagrees with the germline gene, perhaps due to a read error. This chain links TRBV28 with TRBJ2-7; maybe TRBD2 (5 bases). Germline V gives CDR1 MDHEN, CDR2 SYDVKM. The CDR3 is made up of 12 amino acids. CDR3 protein: CASSLSSGSALF. DNA of the CDR3: TGTGCCAGCAGTTTGAGTTCGGGGTCCGCCCTCTTC.

This rearrangement joins TRBV28 to TRBJ2-4; D is ambiguous. V dropped 3 bases and J dropped 7 bases, with 10 bases sitting between them. The CDR3 consists of 13 residues. Germline V gives CDR1 MDHEN, CDR2 SYDVKM. The CDR3 nucleotides are TGTGCCAGCAGTTTCGGGCGTGGGAACATTCAGTACTTC. Protein product: CASSFGRGNIQYF.

The chain employs TRBV6-5 and TRBJ2-3, with 11 nucleotides matching TRBD2. Germline V gene sequence: CDR1 MNHEY, CDR2 SVGAGI. J lost 5 bases, V lost 7 bases, and 5 bases had no gene match. This CDR3 is 14 amino acids long. The CDR3 coding sequence is TGTGCCAGCATACCTAGCGGGAGGAGAGATACGCAGTATTTT. Amino acid sequence: CASIPSGRRDTQYF.

The count of this clone is one. Other nucleotide sequences from this sample produce the same CDR3. The chain joins TRBV18 to TRBJ2-5; TRBD1 aligns across 8 bases. This CDR3 is built from 15 residues. J was trimmed by 1 base and V by 2 bases; bases with no gene match: 3. Germline CDR1 and CDR2: KGHSH and LQKENI. The CDR3: CASSPTTGGQETQYF. CDR3 in DNA: TGTGCCAGCTCACCAACTACAGGGGGCCAAGAGACCCAGTACTTC. Full variable domain (rest looked up from reference TRBV18 and TRBJ2-5): NAGVMQNPRHLVRRRGQEARLRCSPMKGHSHVYWYRQLPEEGLKFMVYLQKENIIDESGMPKERFSAEFPKEGPSILRIQQVVRGDSAAYFCASSPTTGGQETQYFGPGTRLLVL.

V is TRBV27 and J is TRBJ2-2; 10 positions match TRBD1. CDR3 length: 16 residues. The junction had 8 bases not matched to a gene; V was cut back by 3 bases and J by 7 bases. CDR1 and CDR2 (germline): MNHEY, SMNVEV (reference sequence). CDR3 amino acids: CASSFRGQGRGGELFF. CDR3 DNA sequence: TGTGCCAGCAGTTTCCGGGGACAGGGGAGGGGCGGGGAGCTGTTTTTT.

This sequence joins TRBV19 and TRBJ2-2; 7 bases map to TRBD1. The CDR3 length is 15 residues. The V gene's germline CDR1 is LNHDA and CDR2 SQIVND (reference sequence). The J segment lost 2 bases and the V segment lost 1 base, leaving 1 base of the junction unmatched. The CDR3 protein is CASSIGTGNTGELFF. The CDR3 nucleotides are TGTGCCAGTAGTATAGGGACAGGAAACACCGGGGAGCTGTTTTTT.

This sequence joins TRBV7-3 and TRBJ1-1; D remains unclear. Germline assignment: CDR1 SGHTA and CDR2 FQGTGA. The CDR3 is 13 amino acids. The V gene lost 5 bases and the J gene lost 3 bases, with 10 bases spanning the gap. In DNA, the CDR3 is TGTGCCAGCAGCCTGGACGAACACACTGAAGCTTTCTTT. It codes for CASSLDEHTEAFF.

The table lists this clone with a count of one. V gene TRBV5-3 combines with J gene TRBJ1-2; tentatively, D is TRBD1 (6 bases). TRBV5-3 qualifies as an ORF whose function is uncertain. This CDR3 region has 17 residues. Trimming took off 5 bases at V and 4 bases at J, with 24 bases between the two ends. CDR3 in amino acids: CARSMGRGRVESYGYTF. CDR3 coding DNA: TGTGCCAGAAGTATGGGCAGGGGACGGGTTGAGTCCTATGGCTACACCTTC.

This clone was observed once. The V and J genes are TRBV18 and TRBJ2-7; D gene unclear. This CDR3 has 12 amino acids. CDR1 is KGHSH, CDR2 LQKENI, per germline. V was cut by 4 bases and J by 1 base, with 5 bases left in between. The chain's CDR3 is CASSQLSYEQYF. DNA for the CDR3: TGTGCCAGCTCACAGCTATCCTACGAGCAGTACTTC. Supplemented by reference TRBV18 and TRBJ2-7, the full variable domain reads NAGVMQNPRHLVRRRGQEARLRCSPMKGHSHVYWYRQLPEEGLKFMVYLQKENIIDESGMPKERFSAEFPKEGPSILRIQQVVRGDSAAYFCASSQLSYEQYFGPGTRLTVT.

This chain connects TRBV7-9 to TRBJ1-2; 7 bases align to TRBD1. With 1 base clipped from V and 10 bases from J, the junction kept 12 bases outside the gene matches. The germline V gene encodes CDR1 SEHNR and CDR2 FQNEAQ (reference sequence). The CDR3 spans 15 residues. CDR3 in DNA: TGTGCCAGCAGCTTAGTGGGCGACAGGGCCTGGGACTACACCTTC. Translating it yields CASSLVGDRAWDYTF.

The V gene is TRBV5-1, the J gene TRBJ1-2; D is uncertain. Germline V gene lookup returns CDR1 SGHRS and CDR2 YFSETQ. Trimming removed 0 bases at V and 2 bases at J, with 11 bases between. The CDR3 loop spans 15 amino acids. The CDR3 sequence is CASSLESAVNYGYTF. CDR3 bases: TGCGCCAGCAGCTTGGAGAGCGCCGTCAACTATGGCTACACCTTC.

This clone has a single count. The chain employs TRBV14 and TRBJ2-7, with TRBD2 as a possible D gene (5 bases). CDR1 SGHDN and CDR2 FVKESK come from the germline V gene. Trimming removed 1 base at V and 4 bases at J, with 11 bases between. This CDR3 is built from 14 residues. The DNA of the CDR3 is TGTGCCAGCAGCCAAGGAGGGTTCGGGTACGAGCAGTACTTC. Protein sequence: CASSQGGFGYEQYF.

V usage is TRBV18 and J usage is TRBJ2-3; the D is unclear. The CDR3 has 14 residues. V lost 2 bases and J lost 3, with 9 bases in between. From germline, CDR1 is KGHSH and CDR2 LQKENI. In nucleotides, the CDR3 is TGTGCCAGCTCACCAGGCTTCCCGACAGATACGCAGTATTTT. Translated, it gives CASSPGFPTDTQYF.

The chain combines TRBV6-5 with TRBJ2-1; TRBD2 agrees at 7 bases. V shed 2 bases, J shed 0 bases, and the junction held 4 bases outside the gene matches. Germline CDR1 reads MNHEY; CDR2 reads SVGAGI. The CDR3 extends over 16 amino acids. The CDR3 sequence is CASSYVGGSSYNEQFF. The DNA for the CDR3 is TGTGCCAGCAGTTACGTGGGCGGGAGCTCCTACAATGAGCAGTTCTTC.

The V call is TRBV30, the J call TRBJ2-4; unclear D gene. Germline CDR1 GTSNPN, CDR2 SVGIG (reference sequence). The CDR3 loop spans 12 amino acids. V lost 0 bases and J 5 bases, leaving 5 bases between the germline ends. DNA of the CDR3: TGTGCCTGGAGTGTACAACAAAACATTCAGTACTTC. It specifies CAWSVQQNIQYF.

The V and J genes are TRBV27 and TRBJ2-5, with 11 bases fitting TRBD2. This CDR3 contains 18 residues. The germline V gene encodes CDR1 MNHEY and CDR2 SMNVEV (reference sequence). With V trimmed by 4 bases and J by 4 bases, 14 bases remained unmatched. DNA of the CDR3: TGTGCCAGCAGTTCCTTCATAACTAGCGGGAGACCGCGAGAGACCCAGTACTTC. It specifies CASSSFITSGRPRETQYF.

This chain connects TRBV5-1 to TRBJ2-1; 11 bases align to TRBD2. This CDR3 region has 17 residues. J lost 3 bases, V lost 4 bases, and 9 bases had no gene match. CDR1 and CDR2 from the germline V gene are SGHRS and YFSETQ. CDR3 in amino acids: CASSQRPGTSGYNEQFF. The DNA of the CDR3 is TGCGCCAGCAGCCAACGACCGGGGACTAGCGGCTACAATGAGCAGTTCTTC.

The rearrangement joins TRBV6-5 to TRBJ2-1, with D tentatively TRBD1 (5 bases). V lost 2 bases and J lost 8, with 10 bases in between. The CDR3 runs 13 residues. CDR1 and CDR2 (germline): MNHEY, SVGAGI. The CDR3 DNA reads as TGTGCCAGCAGTTACCAGGGCAGCTATGAGCAGTTCTTC. This codes for CASSYQGSYEQFF.

This clone was seen more than once but under ten times. V gene TRBV27 combines with J gene TRBJ1-5; D is possibly TRBD1 (5 bases). V was cut by 2 bases and J by 4 bases, with 12 bases left in between. Germline CDR1 and CDR2: MNHEY and SMNVEV (reference sequence). This CDR3 is 15 amino acids long. The CDR3 sequence: CASSLVQGRNQPQHF. CDR3 DNA sequence: TGTGCCAGCAGTTTAGTGCAGGGAAGGAATCAGCCCCAGCATTTT.

The chain recombines TRBV7-9 with TRBJ2-4; TRBD1 matches at 10 bases. In germline, CDR1 is SEHNR, CDR2 FQNEAQ (reference sequence). With 1 base clipped from V and 0 bases from J, the junction kept 6 bases outside the gene matches. This CDR3 region has 18 residues. The CDR3 sequence is CASSLGDRGTLAKNIQYF. CDR3 nucleotide sequence: TGTGCCAGCAGCTTAGGGGACAGGGGAACCCTAGCCAAAAACATTCAGTACTTC. Using reference TRBV7-9 and TRBJ2-4 for the parts outside the CDR3, the full variable domain is DTGVSQNPRHKITKRGQNVTFRCDPISEHNRLYWYRQTLGQGPEFLTYFQNEAQLEKSRLLSDRFSAERPKGSFSTLEIQRTEQGDSAMYLCASSLGDRGTLAKNIQYFGAGTRLSVL.

The genes are TRBV14 and TRBJ1-2; the D gene is possibly TRBD1 (5 bases). The V end lost 3 bases, the J end lost 7 bases, and 12 bases lay between the germline ends. The CDR3 spans 13 residues. Germline V gene lookup returns CDR1 SGHDN and CDR2 FVKESK. In DNA, the CDR3 is TGTGCCAGCAGCCATGGGCAGGGTTTTGGCTACACCTTC. This encodes CASSHGQGFGYTF.

Note on this clone: At one boundary the junction diverges from the germline segment, which might be a read error. The V call is TRBV28, the J call TRBJ2-3; D may be TRBD2 (5 bases). The germline CDR1 and CDR2 sequences are MDHEN and SYDVKM. The CDR3 spans 11 residues. CDR3 nucleotide sequence: TGTGGCAGCGGTTACACAGATACGCAGTATTTT. This encodes CGSGYTDTQYF.

The rearrangement links TRBV6-1 to TRBJ2-7; 9 bases fit TRBD1. In germline, CDR1 is MNHNS, CDR2 SASEGT. There are 14 residues in the CDR3. The trim removed 5 bases at V and 2 bases at J, leaving 4 bases unmatched. This CDR3 reads CASSIRTGAYEQYF. In nucleotides, the CDR3 is TGTGCCAGCAGTATACGGACAGGGGCCTACGAGCAGTACTTC.

This chain uses TRBV28 with TRBJ2-5, with 8 bases fitting TRBD1. Losses at the gene ends were 7 bases for V and 4 bases for J; bases not matched to a gene: 8. The CDR3 totals 14 residues. Germline assignment: CDR1 MDHEN and CDR2 SYDVKM. DNA of the CDR3: TGTGCCAGCACTCGACAGGGGTCCGGAGAGACCCAGTACTTC. Translating gives CASTRQGSGETQYF.

The chain employs TRBV7-3 and TRBJ2-1; 11 nucleotides match TRBD2. Germline V gene sequence: CDR1 SGHTA, CDR2 FQGTGA. V was pared by 5 bases and J by 7 bases, with 4 bases of the junction left unmatched. The CDR3 extends over 14 amino acids. In nucleotides, the CDR3 is TGTGCCAGCAGCATGACTAGCGGGGCAAATGAGCAGTTCTTC. This translates into CASSMTSGANEQFF.

As concerns this clone: The same CDR3 arises from other DNA sequences in this sample as well. The chain is built from TRBV5-1 and TRBJ2-5; D tentatively fits TRBD1 or TRBD2 (5 bases each). V lost 0 bases to trimming and J lost 4 bases, with 13 bases between them. Germline CDR1 is SGHRS and CDR2 is YFSETQ. CDR3 length equals 15 residues. CDR3 loop: CASSLAGTGTETQYF. The CDR3 DNA reads as TGCGCCAGCAGCTTGGCCGGGACGGGGACAGAGACCCAGTACTTC.

The chain links TRBV7-3 to TRBJ2-1; tentatively, D is TRBD2 (6 bases). CDR1 and CDR2 from the germline V gene are SGHTA and FQGTGA. V lost 5 bases and J 10 bases, leaving 21 bases between the germline ends. This CDR3 is 15 amino acids long. CDR3 nucleotides: TGTGCCAGCAGCCCCACCCGGGACTCCCACCGCGAGCAGTTCTTC. It specifies CASSPTRDSHREQFF.

The chain recombines TRBV9 with TRBJ1-1; the D is unclear. Germline CDR1 SGDLS, CDR2 YYNGEE. CDR3 length: 15 amino acids. V lost 7 bases, J lost 8 bases, and 24 bases lay in between. Written as DNA, the CDR3 is TGTGCCAGCGCACCGTCGGCGGTGGAGGCCACAGAAGCTTTCTTT. Its protein is CASAPSAVEATEAFF.

This clone was counted a single time. V and J are TRBV7-9 and TRBJ1-4, with TRBD1 matching over 8 bases. The CDR3 length is 15 residues. Germline CDR1 is SEHNR and CDR2 is FQNEAQ (reference sequence). Trimming cost V 4 bases and J 4 bases; bases outside gene matches: 5. Here the CDR3 reads CASSYLGQGNEKLFF. CDR3 bases: TGTGCCAGCAGCTATTTAGGACAGGGTAATGAAAAACTGTTTTTT.

The chain is built from TRBV27 and TRBJ1-3; D possibly corresponds to TRBD1 (5 bases). The length of the CDR3 is 17 residues. The V and J ends lost 6 bases and 0 bases respectively, with 18 bases between them. Per the germline V gene, CDR1 is MNHEY and CDR2 is SMNVEV (reference sequence). Here the CDR3 DNA reads TGTGCCAGCAGCTCATACGAGGGTAGGGGCTCTGGAAACACCATATATTTT. Translation gives CASSSYEGRGSGNTIYF.

This chain connects TRBV28 to TRBJ1-2; TRBD1 might be the D (5 bases). Germline assignment: CDR1 MDHEN and CDR2 SYDVKM. Trimming removed 1 base from V and 6 bases from J, with 12 bases in between. CDR3 size: 14 residues. As DNA, the CDR3 is TGTGCCAGCAGTTTATCTTGGGGCCAGCATGGCTACACCTTC. As protein: CASSLSWGQHGYTF.

This sequence joins TRBV28 and TRBJ2-5; D tentatively fits TRBD1 or TRBD2 (5 bases each). Germline V gives CDR1 MDHEN, CDR2 SYDVKM. This CDR3 region has 13 residues. Trimming left V 8 bases short and J 4 bases short, with 14 bases between. The chain's CDR3 is CASRDQLPETQYF. The CDR3 coding sequence is TGTGCCAGCCGGGACCAACTCCCAGAGACCCAGTACTTC.